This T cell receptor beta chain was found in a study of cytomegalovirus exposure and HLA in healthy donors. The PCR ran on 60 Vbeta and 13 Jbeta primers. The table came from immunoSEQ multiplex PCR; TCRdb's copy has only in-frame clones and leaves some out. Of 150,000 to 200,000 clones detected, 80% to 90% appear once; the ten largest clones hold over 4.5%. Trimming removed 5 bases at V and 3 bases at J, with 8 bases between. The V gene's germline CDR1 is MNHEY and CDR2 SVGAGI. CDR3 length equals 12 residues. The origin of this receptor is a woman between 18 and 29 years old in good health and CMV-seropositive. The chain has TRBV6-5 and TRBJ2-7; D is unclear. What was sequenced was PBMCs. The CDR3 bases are TGTGCCAGCAGTCGAGGAGACTACGAGCAGTACTTC. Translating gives CASSRGDYEQYF.